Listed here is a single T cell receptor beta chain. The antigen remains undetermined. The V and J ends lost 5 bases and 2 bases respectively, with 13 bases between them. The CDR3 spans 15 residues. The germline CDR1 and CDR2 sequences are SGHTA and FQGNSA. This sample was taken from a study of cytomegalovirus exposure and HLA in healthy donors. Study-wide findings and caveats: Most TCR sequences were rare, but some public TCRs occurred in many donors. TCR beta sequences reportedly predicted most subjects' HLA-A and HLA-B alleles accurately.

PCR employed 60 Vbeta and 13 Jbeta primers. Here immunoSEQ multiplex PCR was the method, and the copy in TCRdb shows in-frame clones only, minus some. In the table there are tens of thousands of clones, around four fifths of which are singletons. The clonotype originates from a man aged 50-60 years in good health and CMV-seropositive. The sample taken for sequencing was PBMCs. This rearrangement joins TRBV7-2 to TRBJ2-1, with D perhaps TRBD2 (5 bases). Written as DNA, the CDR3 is TGTGCCAGCAGCGTAGACTACGGCCCCTACAATGAGCAGTTCTTC. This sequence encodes CASSVDYGPYNEQFF.